A selection of T cell receptor beta chains follows, all from one sample in a study of beta chain features in type 1 diabetes. The assay was immunoSEQ multiplex PCR, and TCRdb's table has in-frame clones only and misses some. The sample consists of 600,000 to 700,000 clones, around an eighth of them appearing once. The specimen was naive CD4+ T cells from blood. The receptor set was obtained from a man aged 18-30 years with type 1 diabetes. The CDR3 runs from the conserved cysteine through the conserved F or W. The D gene is left open where the match is weak. The size entry is marked missing in some rows and otherwise reads once, few, many or a size class.

d_call: TRBD1
j_call: TRBJ1-6
clone_size: .
v_call: TRBV19
cdr3_nt: TGTGCCAGTATGGAGGGGGCTGCATTGAATTCACCCCTCCACTTT
cdr3_aa: CASMEGAALNSPLHF

d_call: TRBD1
j_call: TRBJ1-5
clone_size: .
v_call: TRBV7-9
cdr3_nt: TGTGCCAGCAGCTCGACAGGGAGAGAGCCCCAGCATTTT
cdr3_aa: CASSSTGREPQHF

d_call: .
j_call: TRBJ1-1
clone_size: .
v_call: TRBV13
cdr3_nt: TGTGCCAGCAGCTTAGCGGACCTGAACACTGAAGCTTTCTTT
cdr3_aa: CASSLADLNTEAFF

d_call: TRBD1
j_call: TRBJ1-5
clone_size: few
v_call: TRBV7-9
cdr3_nt: TGTGCCAGCGGACAGGGTAATCAGCCCCAGCATTTT
cdr3_aa: CASGQGNQPQHF

d_call: TRBD2
j_call: TRBJ2-4
clone_size: few
v_call: TRBV30
cdr3_nt: TGTGCCTGGAGTCGCCGGGGGGGATCACTAGCCAAAAACATTCAGTACTTC
cdr3_aa: CAWSRRGGSLAKNIQYF

d_call: .
j_call: TRBJ2-5
clone_size: few
v_call: TRBV6-6
cdr3_nt: TGTGCCAGTTGTGACCTGGCGGAGACCCAGTACTTC
cdr3_aa: CASCDLAETQYF

d_call: .
j_call: TRBJ2-7
clone_size: .
v_call: TRBV30
cdr3_nt: TGTGCCTGGAGTGTGGGCCAGGGGATGTACGAGCAGTACTTC
cdr3_aa: CAWSVGQGMYEQYF

d_call: TRBD1
j_call: TRBJ1-5
clone_size: few
v_call: TRBV30
cdr3_nt: TGTGCCTGGAGTGTACACCCCAGGGACAGGGGCTATAGCAATCAGCCCCAGCATTTT
cdr3_aa: CAWSVHPRDRGYSNQPQHF

d_call: .
j_call: TRBJ2-4
clone_size: .
v_call: TRBV6-1
cdr3_nt: TGTGCCAGCGGGGTCGGGAATTTGAAAAACATTCAGTACTTC
cdr3_aa: CASGVGNLKNIQYF

d_call: .
j_call: TRBJ2-1
clone_size: .
v_call: TRBV10-3
cdr3_nt: TGTGCCATCAGCCCGTGGGGCGGGGATACCAATGAGCAGTTCTTC
cdr3_aa: CAISPWGGDTNEQFF

d_call: TRBD2
j_call: TRBJ2-3
clone_size: few
v_call: TRBV10-3
cdr3_nt: TGTGCCACCAGGACTAGCGGGAGCGCTAGGAGCACAGATACGCAGTATTTT
cdr3_aa: CATRTSGSARSTDTQYF

d_call: TRBD1
j_call: TRBJ1-1
clone_size: few
v_call: TRBV5-1
cdr3_nt: TGCGCCAGCAGCCAGGGACAGGCGAACACTGAAGCTTTCTTT
cdr3_aa: CASSQGQANTEAFF

d_call: TRBD1
j_call: TRBJ2-7
clone_size: once
v_call: TRBV7-8
cdr3_nt: TGTGCCAGCAGCTCATCGCCCCGGGACAGGGAGGGCTACGAGCAGTACTTC
cdr3_aa: CASSSSPRDREGYEQYF

d_call: TRBD2
j_call: TRBJ2-3
clone_size: .
v_call: TRBV5-1
cdr3_nt: TGCGCCAGCAGCCCCGGGACTAGCGGGGGCACAGATACGCAGTATTTT
cdr3_aa: CASSPGTSGGTDTQYF

d_call: TRBD2
j_call: TRBJ2-3
clone_size: few
v_call: TRBV11-2
cdr3_nt: TGTGCCAGCAGCAGGACTAGCGGGGAGACTTGGGATACGCAGTATTTT
cdr3_aa: CASSRTSGETWDTQYF

d_call: .
j_call: TRBJ2-6
clone_size: .
v_call: TRBV5-1
cdr3_nt: TGCGCCAGCAGCTCCCCTACAGGTACCGGGGCCAACGTCCTGACTTTC
cdr3_aa: CASSSPTGTGANVLTF